This entry describes one T cell receptor beta chain. This CDR3 has 15 amino acids. CDR1 is LGHNA, CDR2 YNFKEQ, per germline. Trimming at V came to 2 bases and at J to 8 bases, leaving 7 bases not matched to a gene. Some clones are missing from TCRdb's copy, which holds only in-frame ones; the method was immunoSEQ multiplex PCR. The sample holds about 39,000 clones, around 80% seen once. The data belong to a study of T cell changes during pregnancy in multiple sclerosis. This material consisted of CD4+ T cells from peripheral blood mononuclear cells, taken before pregnancy. This receptor was obtained from a female donor with multiple sclerosis, enrolled in a pregnancy study. The chain joins TRBV4-2 to TRBJ2-4; TRBD2 matches 9 bases. The CDR3 DNA sequence: TGTGCCAGCAGCCAACTTAGGGCGGGGGGGGACATTCAGTACTTC. This codes for CASSQLRAGGDIQYF.